This TCR beta chain appears in the sequencing data of a study of T cell responses to AZD1222 COVID-19 vaccine. Study-wide findings and caveats: Among vaccine-associated CD4 TCRs, coverage spanned spike, with dominance at 160-218 and 743-854. Seropositivity was recorded at baseline in only 6 or 7 AZD1222 recipients. Close to half of all spike-specific TCRs reportedly target regions of the variants that are unmutated. Receipt of two AZD1222 doses was followed by a rise in Spike-specific TCR breadth and depth.

V lost 0 bases to trimming and J lost 2 bases, with 10 bases between them. Looked up from germline, CDR1 is KGHSH and CDR2 is LQKENI. This CDR3 contains 15 residues. As concerns this clone: The antigen remains undetermined.

Only in-frame clones appear in the TCRdb table, and some are missing; sequencing was by immunoSEQ multiplex PCR. The table records approximately 110,000 clones, around 80% of them present only once. The sequence was collected from an adult in good health. This specimen consisted of peripheral blood, obtained on day 0 of AZD1222 vaccination. The chain combines TRBV18 with TRBJ1-1; D gene unclear. The CDR3 reads CASSPPYNGNTEAFF. The CDR3 nucleotides are TGTGCCAGCTCACCACCGTATAACGGAAACACTGAAGCTTTCTTT.